This T cell receptor beta chain was identified during a study of T cells after yellow fever vaccination. Study overall: Low-cell-number fractions were prepared with SMART-Seq v4 Ultra Low Input.

Generation of TCR cDNA used 5'RACE template switching (which added a universal primer site and UMIs). TCRdb fed the 5' RACE reads into MiXCR, producing one record per CDR3 protein. The sample has 250,000 to 350,000 distinct CDR3 sequences; 3.5% to 5% are singletons. The CDR3 contains 14 residues. General study results and limits: It was a small share of clonotypes that appeared in both CD4 and CD8 compartments. Though it reached lower strength, the secondary response hit its peak faster, day 5 versus 15.

This clonotype came up many times. Its target is not known. The receptor was derived from a man between 18 and 29 years old who received the YFV17D yellow fever vaccine. V usage is TRBV21-1 and J usage is TRBJ2-5. TRBV21-1 is a recognized pseudogene. This material consisted of PBMCs, taken 15 days after the yellow fever booster vaccination. The CDR3 bases are TGTGCCAGCAGCAAAAATCCGTACCAAGAGACCCAGTACTTC. Protein: CASSKNPYQETQYF.